This passage covers 26 T cell receptor beta chains from one sample sequenced in a study of shared clonotypes between healthy human individuals. Assay: immunoSEQ multiplex PCR; the TCRdb copy retains only in-frame clones and omits some. The sample carries approximately 1.9 million clones, 90% to 95% recorded once. Only CD45RO-negative cells positively selected for CCR7 counted as naive CD8 cells, so terminally differentiated effector memory CD45RA+ cells were excluded. The sample was naive CD8+ T cells from PBMCs. These receptor sequences come from a man aged 18 to 29 in good health. Some clones in this sample may be carry-over from other donors' samples.

This rearrangement joins TRBV27 to TRBJ2-1; 8 bases are shared with TRBD2. The CDR3 runs 16 residues. Germline V gene data show CDR1 as MNHEY and CDR2 as SMNVEV (reference sequence). Trimming at V came to 2 bases and at J to 9 bases, leaving 12 bases not matched to a gene. Here the CDR3 DNA reads TGTGCCAGCAGTTTAATTTTCACTAGCGGCGGGCCTGAGCAGTTCTTC. Encoded protein: CASSLIFTSGGPEQFF.

This chain uses TRBV27 with TRBJ1-1; D is unresolved. With 5 bases removed from V and 1 base from J, the gap between germline ends came to 11 bases. The CDR3 has 14 residues. Germline CDR1 MNHEY, CDR2 SMNVEV (reference sequence). CDR3 sequence: CASSPGLWNTEAFF. DNA of the CDR3: TGTGCCAGCAGTCCCGGACTCTGGAACACTGAAGCTTTCTTT.

As regards this clone: The sample contains more than one DNA sequence encoding this CDR3. The V and J genes are TRBV9 and TRBJ2-2; no clear D gene. This CDR3 region has 12 residues. CDR1 and CDR2 from the germline V gene are SGDLS and YYNGEE. Trimming took 2 bases from V and 4 from J, leaving 3 bases between them. CDR3 nucleotide sequence: TGTGCCAGCAGCGTTGGCACCGGGGAGCTGTTTTTT. Translating gives CASSVGTGELFF.

The chain is built from TRBV7-6 and TRBJ2-7; TRBD2 matches at 7 bases. V lost 5 bases, J lost 5 bases, and 3 bases stayed unmatched. Germline CDR1 reads SGHVS; CDR2 reads FNYEAQ. CDR3 size: 12 residues. The CDR3 region is CASSQTSDEQYF. CDR3 in DNA: TGTGCCAGCAGCCAAACTAGCGACGAGCAGTACTTC.

This chain links TRBV27 with TRBJ1-5; D remains unclear. V was cut by 5 bases and J by 2 bases, with 25 bases left in between. Germline V lookup: CDR1 MNHEY, CDR2 SMNVEV (reference sequence). CDR3 length: 19 residues. Here the CDR3 DNA reads TGTGCCAGCAGTCAATACCCCCCCTACGGTTCCGGTGGCAATCAGCCCCAGCATTTT. Translating gives CASSQYPPYGSGGNQPQHF.

The J gene is TRBJ1-4, the V gene TRBV27; D uncertain. Trimming stripped 5 bases from V and 0 bases from J, with 7 bases between. The CDR3 runs to 14 residues. The germline CDR1 and CDR2 sequences are MNHEY and SMNVEV (reference sequence). CDR3 coding DNA: TGTGCCAGCAGTACCTTGCCAACTAATGAAAAACTGTTTTTT. Its protein product is CASSTLPTNEKLFF.

The V gene is TRBV27, the J gene TRBJ2-2, with 7 bases that match TRBD2. The CDR3 is 18 residues long. CDR1 MNHEY and CDR2 SMNVEV come from the germline V gene (reference sequence). V trimming: 6 bases; J trimming: 5 bases; junction bases outside the gene matches: 18. CDR3 DNA sequence: TGTGCCAGCAGCTCCCGGCTCATCGCGGGAGATCTAACCGGGGAGCTGTTTTTT. Translating it yields CASSSRLIAGDLTGELFF.

V gene TRBV10-3 combines with J gene TRBJ2-5; TRBD2 matches at 7 bases. The CDR3 totals 14 residues. Trimming removed 2 bases from V and 0 bases from J; junction bases left unmatched: 0. Germline CDR1 is ENHRY and CDR2 is SYGVKD. The CDR3 bases are TGTGCCATCAGTGAGGGACTAGACCAAGAGACCCAGTACTTC. It translates to CAISEGLDQETQYF.

J is TRBJ1-1 and V is TRBV7-9; maybe TRBD1 (6 bases). Trimming pared 5 bases from V and 5 bases from J, leaving 9 bases between. The CDR3 loop spans 12 amino acids. The germline V gene has CDR1 SEHNR and CDR2 FQNEAQ (reference sequence). The CDR3 is CASSVGTTEAFF. CDR3 coding DNA: TGTGCCAGCAGCGTCGGGACAACTGAAGCTTTCTTT.

The chain links TRBV2 to TRBJ2-7; 7 bases are a match to TRBD2. V trimming: 0 bases; J trimming: 4 bases; junction bases outside the gene matches: 6. Germline lookup yields CDR1 SNHLY and CDR2 FYNNEI. The length of the CDR3 is 15 residues. The CDR3 sequence: CASSEAPGGAYEQYF. CDR3 nucleotides: TGTGCCAGCAGTGAAGCGCCGGGAGGTGCGTACGAGCAGTACTTC.

This clone has only one observation. The chain combines TRBV30 with TRBJ2-1; 10 positions agree with TRBD1. The CDR3 has 13 residues. Per germline, CDR1 GTSNPN and CDR2 SVGIG (reference sequence). V was clipped by 1 base and J by 9 bases; unmatched bases: 3. Here the CDR3 DNA reads TGTGCCTGGAGTGCCGGGACAGGGGTTGAGCAGTTCTTC. Residues: CAWSAGTGVEQFF.

The V call is TRBV5-1, the J call TRBJ1-1, with 8 positions matching TRBD1. The CDR3 is made up of 20 amino acids. V lost 0 bases and J lost 4; bases outside the gene matches: 20. Germline CDR1 reads SGHRS; CDR2 reads YFSETQ. The CDR3 sequence: CASSLASVVNKDRDATEAFF. For the CDR3, the DNA is TGCGCCAGCAGCTTGGCCTCCGTTGTTAACAAGGACAGGGATGCCACTGAAGCTTTCTTT.

The chain has TRBV5-1 and TRBJ2-7; tentatively, D is TRBD1 or TRBD2 (5 bases each). The germline CDR1 and CDR2 sequences are SGHRS and YFSETQ. There are 17 residues in the CDR3. V shed 0 bases and J shed 1 base, with 17 bases lying between them. This CDR3 is CASSLDALRDRSYEQYF. CDR3 in DNA: TGCGCCAGCAGCTTGGACGCTCTTCGGGACCGTTCCTACGAGCAGTACTTC.

Comments on this clone: Other DNA sequences of this sample code for an identical CDR3. V and J are TRBV28 and TRBJ1-1; D unresolved. The CDR3 spans 13 residues. The germline CDR1 and CDR2 sequences are MDHEN and SYDVKM. V lost 1 base and J 0 bases, leaving 3 bases between the germline ends. Here the CDR3 reads CASSLYVNTEAFF. DNA for the CDR3: TGTGCCAGCAGTTTATACGTGAACACTGAAGCTTTCTTT.

The genes are TRBV7-2 and TRBJ1-5; a possible D gene is TRBD1 (6 bases). CDR1 SGHTA and CDR2 FQGNSA come from the germline V gene. The CDR3 has 18 residues. V dropped 4 bases and J dropped 6 bases, with 25 bases sitting between them. The CDR3 region is CASSSRIWGRTGTQPQHF. The CDR3 coding sequence is TGTGCCAGCAGCTCAAGAATTTGGGGGCGTACAGGGACTCAGCCCCAGCATTTT.

The chain has TRBV6-6 and TRBJ2-7; 13 positions match TRBD2. From germline, CDR1 is MNHNY and CDR2 SVGAGI (reference sequence). The length of the CDR3 is 14 residues. V dropped 6 bases and J dropped 5; count of bases not matched to a gene: 4. The CDR3 reads CASSSGTSGDEQYF. CDR3 in DNA: TGTGCCAGCAGCTCCGGGACTAGCGGGGACGAGCAGTACTTC.

The chain employs TRBV2 and TRBJ2-7; 8 bases map to TRBD2. The germline V gene has CDR1 SNHLY and CDR2 FYNNEI. The CDR3 extends over 13 amino acids. V shed 6 bases and J 4 bases; nucleotides not matched to a gene: 5. In nucleotides, the CDR3 is TGTGCCAGCAGGGTAGCGGGGAATTACGAGCAGTACTTC. It encodes CASRVAGNYEQYF.

This chain joins TRBV9 and TRBJ2-2, with 8 bases aligning to TRBD2. CDR1 is SGDLS and CDR2 is YYNGEE in the germline V gene. V was pared by 3 bases and J by 3 bases, with 4 bases of the junction left unmatched. The CDR3 has 15 amino acids. CDR3 residues: CASSGGGLDTGELFF. The CDR3 DNA is TGTGCCAGCAGCGGCGGGGGGCTTGACACCGGGGAGCTGTTTTTT.

A remark on this clone: Different DNA sequences within this sample yield the same CDR3. The chain couples TRBV7-9 to TRBJ2-1; 8 positions match TRBD2. The trim removed 5 bases at V and 0 bases at J, leaving 3 bases unmatched. This CDR3 spans 15 amino acids. Germline V gene data show CDR1 as SEHNR and CDR2 as FQNEAQ (reference sequence). CDR3 amino acids: CASSPSGSSYNEQFF. CDR3 sequence (DNA): TGTGCCAGCAGCCCTAGCGGGTCCTCCTACAATGAGCAGTTCTTC.

CDR3 nucleotides: TGTGCCAGCAGCCCGGCCGGCGAGCAGTACTTC. It encodes CASSPAGEQYF. V is TRBV11-2 and J is TRBJ2-7; D remains ambiguous. Germline loops: CDR1 SGHAT, CDR2 FQNNGV. V lost 5 bases to trimming and J lost 6 bases, with 8 bases between them. This CDR3 has 11 residues.

The V call is TRBV27, the J call TRBJ2-5; D is perhaps TRBD1 (6 bases). This CDR3 has 14 amino acids. Germline V CDR1 and CDR2: MNHEY, SMNVEV (reference sequence). The germline V and J ends were trimmed by 6 bases and 0 bases, with 11 bases remaining between them. CDR3 loop: CASRAWDNQETQYF. The CDR3 DNA is TGTGCCAGCAGGGCCTGGGACAACCAAGAGACCCAGTACTTC.

V is TRBV5-1 and J is TRBJ2-3, with 14 bases that match TRBD2. CDR1 and CDR2 (germline): SGHRS, YFSETQ. The CDR3 consists of 18 residues. Trimming removed 4 bases from V and 3 bases from J; junction bases left unmatched: 10. CDR3 amino acids: CASSPRLAGGPVTDTQYF. The CDR3 nucleotides are TGCGCCAGCAGCCCCCGACTAGCGGGAGGGCCTGTGACAGATACGCAGTATTTT.

This chain uses TRBV27 with TRBJ2-3; D is perhaps TRBD1 (6 bases). V was cut by 5 bases and J by 2 bases, with 14 bases left in between. CDR1 is MNHEY, CDR2 SMNVEV, per germline (reference sequence). This CDR3 is built from 15 residues. The CDR3 DNA sequence: TGTGCCAGCAGTATATGGGCAGGGGCCACAGATACGCAGTATTTT. This codes for CASSIWAGATDTQYF.

This chain links TRBV27 with TRBJ2-5; D is unclear. Trimming left V 3 bases short and J 5 bases short, with 16 bases between. Germline CDR1 reads MNHEY; CDR2 reads SMNVEV (reference sequence). The CDR3 has 15 amino acids. CDR3 bases: TGTGCCAGCAGTTTCCCACGAAAGAGGCGGGAGACCCAGTACTTC. The encoded protein is CASSFPRKRRETQYF.

This rearrangement joins TRBV14 to TRBJ2-2, with D perhaps assigned TRBD1 or TRBD2 (5 bases each). The CDR3 runs 16 residues. V was shortened by 4 bases and J by 3 bases, with 15 bases between the two germline ends. Looked up from germline, CDR1 is SGHDN and CDR2 is FVKESK. DNA for the CDR3: TGTGCCAGCAGCCTACGCTGGGGGTTGGACACCGGGGAGCTGTTTTTT. It specifies CASSLRWGLDTGELFF.

V is TRBV5-1 and J is TRBJ1-2; D unresolved. V lost 2 bases, J lost 4 bases, and 12 bases lay in between. The CDR3 length is 14 residues. The germline gives CDR1 SGHRS, CDR2 YFSETQ. The CDR3 loop is CASSFIDASYGYTF. In DNA, the CDR3 is TGCGCCAGCAGCTTTATAGACGCGAGCTATGGCTACACCTTC.